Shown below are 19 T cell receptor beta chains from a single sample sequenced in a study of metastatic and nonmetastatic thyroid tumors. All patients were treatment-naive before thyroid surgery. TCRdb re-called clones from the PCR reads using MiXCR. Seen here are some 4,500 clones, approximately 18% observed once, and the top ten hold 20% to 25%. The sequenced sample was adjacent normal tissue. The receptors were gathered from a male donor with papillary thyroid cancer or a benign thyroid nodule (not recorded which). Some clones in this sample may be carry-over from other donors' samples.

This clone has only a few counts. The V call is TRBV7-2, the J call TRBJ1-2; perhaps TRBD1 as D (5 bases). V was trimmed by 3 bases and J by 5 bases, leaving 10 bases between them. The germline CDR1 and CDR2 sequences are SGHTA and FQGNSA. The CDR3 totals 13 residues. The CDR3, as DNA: TGTGCCAGCAGCTTGACAGCGGAATATGGCTACACCTTC. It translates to CASSLTAEYGYTF.

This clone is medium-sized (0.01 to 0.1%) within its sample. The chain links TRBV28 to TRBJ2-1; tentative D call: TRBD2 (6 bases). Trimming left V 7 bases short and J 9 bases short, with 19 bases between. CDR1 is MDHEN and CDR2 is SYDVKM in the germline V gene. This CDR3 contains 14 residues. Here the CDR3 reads CASTPGGVAPEQFF. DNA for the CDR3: TGTGCCAGCACCCCCGGAGGGGTAGCTCCTGAGCAGTTCTTC. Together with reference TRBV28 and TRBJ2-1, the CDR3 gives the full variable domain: DVKVTQSSRYLVKRTGEKVFLECVQDMDHENMFWYRQDPGLGLRLIYFSYDVKMKEKGDIPEGYSVSREKKERFSLILESASTNQTSMYLCASTPGGVAPEQFFGPGTRLTVL.

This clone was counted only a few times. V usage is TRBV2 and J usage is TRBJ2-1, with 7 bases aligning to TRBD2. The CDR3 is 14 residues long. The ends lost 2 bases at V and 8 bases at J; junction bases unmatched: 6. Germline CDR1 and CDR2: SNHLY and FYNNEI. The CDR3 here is CASSELGTSDEQFF. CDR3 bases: TGTGCCAGCAGTGAATTGGGCACTAGCGATGAGCAGTTCTTC.

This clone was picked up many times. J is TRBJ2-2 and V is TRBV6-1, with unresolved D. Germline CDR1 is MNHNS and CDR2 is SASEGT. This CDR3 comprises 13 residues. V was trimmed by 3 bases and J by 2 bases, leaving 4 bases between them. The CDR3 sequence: CASSEFNTGELFF. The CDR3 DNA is TGTGCCAGCAGTGAGTTTAACACCGGGGAGCTGTTTTTT.

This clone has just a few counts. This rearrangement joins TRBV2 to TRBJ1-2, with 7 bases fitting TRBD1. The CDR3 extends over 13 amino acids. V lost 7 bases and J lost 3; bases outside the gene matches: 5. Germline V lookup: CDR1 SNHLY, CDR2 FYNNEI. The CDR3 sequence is CASKTGKDYGYTF. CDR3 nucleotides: TGTGCCAGCAAGACAGGGAAAGACTATGGCTACACCTTC.

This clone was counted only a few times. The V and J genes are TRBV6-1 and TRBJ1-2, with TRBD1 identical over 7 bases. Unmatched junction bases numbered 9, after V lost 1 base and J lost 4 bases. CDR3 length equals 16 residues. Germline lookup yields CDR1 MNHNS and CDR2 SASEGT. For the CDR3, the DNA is TGTGCCAGCAGTGAAGAGAGGGGACAGCACACCTATGGCTACACCTTC. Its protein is CASSEERGQHTYGYTF.

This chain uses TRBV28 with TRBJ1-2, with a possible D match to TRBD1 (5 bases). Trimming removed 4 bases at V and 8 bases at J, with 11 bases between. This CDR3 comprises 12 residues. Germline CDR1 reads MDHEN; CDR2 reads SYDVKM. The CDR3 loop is CASSWGDLGYTF. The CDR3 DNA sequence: TGTGCCAGCAGTTGGGGGGATTTGGGCTACACCTTC.

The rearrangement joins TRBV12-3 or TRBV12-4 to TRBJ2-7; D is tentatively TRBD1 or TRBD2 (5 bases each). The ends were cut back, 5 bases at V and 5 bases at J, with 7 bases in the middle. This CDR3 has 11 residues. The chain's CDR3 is CASSRGHEQYF. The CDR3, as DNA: TGTGCCAGCAGTCGGGGCCACGAGCAGTACTTC.

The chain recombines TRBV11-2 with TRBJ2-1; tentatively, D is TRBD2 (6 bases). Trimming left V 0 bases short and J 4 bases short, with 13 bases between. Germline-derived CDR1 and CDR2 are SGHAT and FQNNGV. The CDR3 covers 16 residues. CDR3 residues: CASSLDQTSPYNEQFF. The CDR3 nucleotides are TGTGCCAGCAGCTTAGATCAAACTAGCCCATACAATGAGCAGTTCTTC. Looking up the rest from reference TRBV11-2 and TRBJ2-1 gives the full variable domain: EAGVAQSPRYKIIEKRQSVAFWCNPISGHATLYWYQQILGQGPKLLIQFQNNGVVDDSQLPKDRFSAERLKGVDSTLKIQPAKLEDSAVYLCASSLDQTSPYNEQFFGPGTRLTVL.

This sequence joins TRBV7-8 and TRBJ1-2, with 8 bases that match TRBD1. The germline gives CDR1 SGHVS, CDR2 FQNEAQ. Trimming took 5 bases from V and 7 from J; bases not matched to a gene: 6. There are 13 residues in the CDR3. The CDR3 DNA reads TGTGCCAGCAGCGGAGGGACAGGCTGTGGCTACACCTTC. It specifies CASSGGTGCGYTF.

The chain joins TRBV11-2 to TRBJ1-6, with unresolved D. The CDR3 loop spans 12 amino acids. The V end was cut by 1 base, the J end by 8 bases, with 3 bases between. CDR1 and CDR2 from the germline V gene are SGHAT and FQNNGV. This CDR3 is CASSLGDSPLHF. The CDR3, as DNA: TGTGCCAGCAGCTTAGGTGATTCACCCCTCCACTTT.

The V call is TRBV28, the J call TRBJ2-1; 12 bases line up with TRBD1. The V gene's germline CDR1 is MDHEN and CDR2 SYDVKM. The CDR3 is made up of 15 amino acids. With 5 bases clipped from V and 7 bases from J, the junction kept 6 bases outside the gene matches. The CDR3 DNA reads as TGTGCCAGCAGTCTGGGACAGGGGGCTTGGAATGAGCAGTTCTTC. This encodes CASSLGQGAWNEQFF.

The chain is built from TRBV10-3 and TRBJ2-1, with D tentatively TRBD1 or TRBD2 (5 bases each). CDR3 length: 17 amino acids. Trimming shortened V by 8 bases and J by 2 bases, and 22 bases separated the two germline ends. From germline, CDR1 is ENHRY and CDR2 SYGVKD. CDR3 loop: CAIRGQGARGAYNEQFF. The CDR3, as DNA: TGTGCCATCCGTGGTCAGGGAGCAAGGGGAGCCTACAATGAGCAGTTCTTC.

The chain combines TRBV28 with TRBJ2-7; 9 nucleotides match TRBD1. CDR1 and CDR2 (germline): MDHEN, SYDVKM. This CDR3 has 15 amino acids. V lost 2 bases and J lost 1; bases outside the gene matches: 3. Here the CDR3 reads CASSLEGTGSYEQYF. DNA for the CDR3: TGTGCCAGCAGTTTAGAAGGGACAGGGTCCTACGAGCAGTACTTC.

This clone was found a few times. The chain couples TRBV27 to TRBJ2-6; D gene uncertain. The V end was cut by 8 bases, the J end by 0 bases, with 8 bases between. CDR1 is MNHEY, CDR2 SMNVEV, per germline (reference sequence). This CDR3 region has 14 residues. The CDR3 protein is CASSWGSGANVLTF. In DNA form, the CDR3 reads TGTGCCAGCTCCTGGGGCTCTGGGGCCAACGTCCTGACTTTC.

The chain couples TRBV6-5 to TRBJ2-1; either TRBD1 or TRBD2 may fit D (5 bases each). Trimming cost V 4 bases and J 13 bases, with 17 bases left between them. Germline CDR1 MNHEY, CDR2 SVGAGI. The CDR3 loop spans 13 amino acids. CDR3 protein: CASSLGHAGPQFF. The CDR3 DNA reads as TGTGCCAGCAGTTTAGGACACGCGGGCCCTCAGTTCTTC.

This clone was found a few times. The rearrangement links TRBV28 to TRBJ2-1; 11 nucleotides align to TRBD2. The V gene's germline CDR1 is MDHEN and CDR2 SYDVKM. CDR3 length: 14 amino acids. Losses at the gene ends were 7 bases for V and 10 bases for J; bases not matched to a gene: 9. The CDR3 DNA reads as TGTGCCAGCATCGGACTAGCGGGCACCTCAGAGCAGTTCTTC. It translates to CASIGLAGTSEQFF.

Written as DNA, the CDR3 is TGTGCCAGCATTGAGGCCGGGGGACGGGGCACCGGGCTCGAGCAGTACTTC. It translates to CASIEAGGRGTGLEQYF. The V gene is TRBV6-1, the J gene TRBJ2-7; TRBD2 is a possible D gene (6 bases). Germline CDR1 is MNHNS and CDR2 is SASEGT. The V gene lost 7 bases and the J gene lost 6 bases, with 28 bases spanning the gap. The CDR3 runs 17 residues.

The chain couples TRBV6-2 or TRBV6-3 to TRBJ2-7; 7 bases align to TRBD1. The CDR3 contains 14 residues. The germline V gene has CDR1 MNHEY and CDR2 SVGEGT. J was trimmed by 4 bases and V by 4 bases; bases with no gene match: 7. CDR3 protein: CASSFLTGHYEQYF. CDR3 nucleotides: TGTGCCAGCAGTTTTCTGACAGGGCATTACGAGCAGTACTTC.